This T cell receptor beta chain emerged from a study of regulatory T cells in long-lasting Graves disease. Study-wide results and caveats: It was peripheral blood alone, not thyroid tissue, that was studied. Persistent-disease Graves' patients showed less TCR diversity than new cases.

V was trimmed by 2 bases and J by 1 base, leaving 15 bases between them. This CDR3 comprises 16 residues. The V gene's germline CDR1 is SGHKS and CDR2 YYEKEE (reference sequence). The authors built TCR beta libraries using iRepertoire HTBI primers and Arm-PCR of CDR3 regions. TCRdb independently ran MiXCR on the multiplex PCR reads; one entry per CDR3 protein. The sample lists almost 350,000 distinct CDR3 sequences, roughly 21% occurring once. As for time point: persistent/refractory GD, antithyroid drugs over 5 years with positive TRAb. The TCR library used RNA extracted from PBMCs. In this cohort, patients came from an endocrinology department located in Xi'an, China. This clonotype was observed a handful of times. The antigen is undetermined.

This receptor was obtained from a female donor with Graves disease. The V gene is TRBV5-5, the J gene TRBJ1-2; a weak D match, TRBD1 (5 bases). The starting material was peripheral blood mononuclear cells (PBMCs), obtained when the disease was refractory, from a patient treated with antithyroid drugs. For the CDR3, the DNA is TGTGCCAGCAGCTTAAACCTCGGGGGGGTTAACTATGGCTACACCTTC. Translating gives CASSLNLGGVNYGYTF.